This T cell receptor (beta chain) was retrieved from a study of Tregs in tolerant kidney transplant recipients. Study at large: Related graft donors supplied nonmyeloablative bone marrow transplants, and mixed chimerism was transient. General observations from the study: Findings come from small patient numbers and require larger validation. Biological reproducibility was not directly addressed in this study.

Unstimulated regulatory T cells (CD4+CD25+CD127-), CD4+CD25- non-regulatory cells, CD4 and CD8 cells were FACS-sorted from thawed PBMCs. The CDR3 totals 19 residues. The V end was cut by 0 bases, the J end by 2 bases, with 23 bases between. The V gene's germline CDR1 is SGDLS and CDR2 YYNGEE. Produced via immunoSEQ multiplex PCR; TCRdb's table is partial and in-frame only. The data contain 85,000 to 100,000 clones, over 85% of them singletons. On this clone: What it binds is not known.

The sequence came from a human donor who received a combined kidney and bone marrow transplant. V is TRBV9 and J is TRBJ2-5, with D perhaps matching TRBD2 (7 bases). Sequenced material: CD4+ T cells from blood, taken before the transplant. CDR3 in amino acids: CASSVEVGSSGGRQETQYF. Here the CDR3 DNA reads TGTGCCAGCAGCGTAGAGGTCGGGAGTTCGGGGGGCCGACAAGAGACCCAGTACTTC. Full variable domain (outside the CDR3, taken from reference TRBV9 and TRBJ2-5): DSGVTQTPKHLITATGQRVTLRCSPRSGDLSVYWYQQSLDQGLQFLIQYYNGEERAKGNILERFSAQQFPDLHSELNLSSLELGDSALYFCASSVEVGSSGGRQETQYFGPGTRLLVL.